Given below is one TCR beta chain in context. The time point here: pre-sensitization, week 0. Treatment of the sample: therapeutic diphenylcyclopropenone sensitization with weekly scalp DPC. This sample was taken from a study of human T cells and chemical hapten exposure. At the level of the study: A 2 cm by 2 cm inner upper arm patch received 2% DPC for sensitization.

This CDR3 is built from 12 residues. Germline-derived CDR1 and CDR2 are DFQATT and SNEGSKA (reference sequence). The V gene lost 5 bases and the J gene lost 6 bases, with 11 bases spanning the gap. TCRdb ran MiXCR on the RACE reads and lists one entry per CDR3 protein. The sample has some 51,000 distinct CDR3 sequences; about 9.2% are singletons. The chain employs TRBV20-1 and TRBJ1-5, with D perhaps TRBD1 (5 bases). The input for sequencing was whole blood, taken in connection with sensitization to the hapten diphenylcyclopropenone (DPC). This clonotype was obtained from a woman in her thirties or forties with alopecia areata. Some clones in this sample may be carry-over from other donors' samples. CDR3 nucleotide sequence: TGCAGTGCTGAGGGGCCGGTTCAGCCCCAGCATTTT. Translating gives CSAEGPVQPQHF.